The 21 T cell receptor beta chains below all came from one sample that was sequenced in a study of T cell changes during pregnancy in multiple sclerosis. Repertoires were generated with immunoSEQ multiplex PCR, while TCRdb's copy carries only in-frame clones and drops some. Among approximately 92,000 clones, 92% were seen once, and the ten largest hold approximately 2.6%. Sequences were derived from peripheral blood, sampled in the first trimester of pregnancy. The receptors come from a female donor with multiple sclerosis, enrolled in a pregnancy study.

V and J are TRBV27 and TRBJ2-3; TRBD2 matches at 11 bases. Germline V lookup: CDR1 MNHEY, CDR2 SMNVEV (reference sequence). This CDR3 region has 18 residues. The J segment lost 3 bases and the V segment lost 7 bases, leaving 15 bases of the junction unmatched. Here the CDR3 DNA reads TGTGCCAGCAACGGCATTAGCGGGAGGGCCGGTGTAACAGATACGCAGTATTTT. It translates to CASNGISGRAGVTDTQYF.

This rearrangement joins TRBV27 to TRBJ2-7; D ambiguous. Per the germline V gene, CDR1 is MNHEY and CDR2 is SMNVEV (reference sequence). V lost 0 bases, J lost 2 bases, and 8 bases lay in between. There are 14 residues in the CDR3. Written as DNA, the CDR3 is TGTGCCAGCAGTTTATCATATTCTGCCTACGAGCAGTACTTC. Residues: CASSLSYSAYEQYF.

V usage is TRBV29-1 and J usage is TRBJ2-1; maybe TRBD1 (6 bases). The CDR3 consists of 14 residues. CDR1 and CDR2 (germline): SQVTM, ANQGSEA. The CDR3 loop reads CTQGPRQGNNEQFF. DNA for the CDR3: TGCACCCAAGGCCCCCGGCAGGGGAACAATGAGCAGTTCTTC.

This chain links TRBV5-4 with TRBJ1-1; TRBD1 aligns across 7 bases. V shed 2 bases, J shed 10 bases, and the junction held 8 bases outside the gene matches. Germline V gene sequence: CDR1 SGHNT, CDR2 YYREEE (reference sequence). The CDR3 sequence is 13 residues long. The CDR3 DNA reads as TGTGCCAGCAGCTTTCGGCAGGGGGGACGAGCTTTCTTT. Its translation is CASSFRQGGRAFF.

The V and J genes are TRBV28 and TRBJ2-7; tentatively, D is TRBD1 (5 bases). The CDR3 runs to 13 residues. CDR1 and CDR2 (germline): MDHEN, SYDVKM. V gave up 2 bases and J gave up 9 bases, with 14 bases separating them. The CDR3 sequence: CASSLLGPRGQYF. In DNA form, the CDR3 reads TGTGCCAGCAGTTTACTAGGGCCAAGGGGGCAGTACTTC. The full variable domain, with the rest looked up from reference TRBV28 and TRBJ2-7, is DVKVTQSSRYLVKRTGEKVFLECVQDMDHENMFWYRQDPGLGLRLIYFSYDVKMKEKGDIPEGYSVSREKKERFSLILESASTNQTSMYLCASSLLGPRGQYFGPGTRLTVT.

The V and J genes are TRBV13 and TRBJ2-4; the D is unclear. Per germline, CDR1 PRHDT and CDR2 FYEKMQ (reference sequence). The ends were cut back, 0 bases at V and 0 bases at J, with 6 bases in the middle. The CDR3 length is 15 residues. The CDR3 nucleotides read TGTGCCAGCAGCTTAGGACAGCTAGCCAAAAACATTCAGTACTTC. Its protein product is CASSLGQLAKNIQYF.

The rearrangement links TRBV5-1 to TRBJ2-5; D is ambiguous. The CDR3 contains 14 residues. The V and J ends lost 1 base and 2 bases respectively, with 9 bases between them. Germline V lookup: CDR1 SGHRS, CDR2 YFSETQ. CDR3 in amino acids: CASSLSGRQETQYF. The CDR3, as DNA: TGCGCCAGCAGCTTGAGTGGCAGGCAAGAGACCCAGTACTTC.

The chain employs TRBV21-1 and TRBJ1-2; the table's D call, TRBD1, has no DNA check behind it. TRBV21-1 counts as a pseudogene. The CDR3 has 16 residues. The CDR3 DNA sequence: TGTGCCAGCAACCAAATTAGACAGGGTATACACTATGGCTACACCTTC. Its translation is CASNQIRQGIHYGYTF.

This clone was counted a single time. The gene calls are TRBV5-4 and TRBJ2-7, with D perhaps TRBD2 (5 bases). The V gene's germline CDR1 is SGHNT and CDR2 YYREEE (reference sequence). This CDR3 spans 14 amino acids. V shed 4 bases and J shed 5 bases, with 16 bases lying between them. Written as DNA, the CDR3 is TGTGCCAGCAGCATAGACCTGGTGGGAGACGAGCAGTACTTC. Translated, it gives CASSIDLVGDEQYF.

The CDR3 sequence is CASSLEGHTVRRETQYF. DNA for the CDR3: TGTGCCAGCAGCTTAGAAGGACACACTGTCCGCCGAGAGACCCAGTACTTC. This chain joins TRBV7-2 and TRBJ2-5, with a weak D call TRBD1 (5 bases). V was clipped by 1 base and J by 4 bases, with 19 bases between them. The germline CDR1 and CDR2 sequences are SGHTA and FQGNSA. The length of the CDR3 is 17 residues.

This sequence joins TRBV7-2 and TRBJ2-2, with D unresolved. Germline V lookup: CDR1 SGHTA, CDR2 FQGNSA. V was cut by 2 bases and J by 8 bases, with 9 bases left in between. The CDR3 runs to 13 residues. CDR3 sequence: CASSLFSLGELFF. The DNA of the CDR3 is TGTGCCAGCAGCTTATTTTCTCTTGGGGAGCTGTTTTTT.

The chain carries TRBV5-6 and TRBJ1-5, with D hard to call. This CDR3 has 13 amino acids. CDR1 is SGHDT and CDR2 is YYEEEE in the germline V gene. V gave up 0 bases and J gave up 5 bases, with 6 bases separating them. CDR3 in amino acids: CASSLGDYQPQHF. CDR3 sequence (DNA): TGTGCCAGCAGCTTGGGAGATTATCAGCCCCAGCATTTT.

The chain joins TRBV11-2 to TRBJ2-7; perhaps TRBD1 as D (6 bases). The CDR3 is 15 residues long. Germline lookup yields CDR1 SGHAT and CDR2 FQNNGV. The V and J ends lost 0 bases and 5 bases respectively, with 14 bases between them. The CDR3 nucleotides read TGTGCCAGCAGCTTAGAGGGTACAGGGAGACACGAGCAGTACTTC. As protein: CASSLEGTGRHEQYF.

CDR3 nucleotides: TGTGCCAGCAGCCAACAGATTGGAGGACTAGCGGGAGGAGAGACCCAGTACTTC. Translation gives CASSQQIGGLAGGETQYF. This sequence joins TRBV5-4 and TRBJ2-5, with 14 bases identical to TRBD2. CDR3 length equals 18 residues. CDR1 is SGHNT, CDR2 YYREEE, per germline (reference sequence). J lost 4 bases, V lost 4 bases, and 12 bases had no gene match.

V gene TRBV28 combines with J gene TRBJ2-7; 12 bases align to TRBD1. The V gene's germline CDR1 is MDHEN and CDR2 SYDVKM. The length of the CDR3 is 16 residues. V dropped 4 bases and J dropped 2; count of bases not matched to a gene: 6. This CDR3 reads CASSSRDRGPPYEQYF. The CDR3 DNA reads as TGTGCCAGCAGTTCACGGGACAGGGGGCCGCCCTACGAGCAGTACTTC.

The CDR3 DNA reads TGTGCCAGCAGCGTAGGGACATTGCTAGGAGCTTTCTTT. Amino acids: CASSVGTLLGAFF. The chain has TRBV5-6 and TRBJ1-1; perhaps TRBD1 as D (6 bases). Between the trimmed V and J ends, which lost 4 bases and 10 bases, there was a span of 17 bases. Germline-derived CDR1 and CDR2 are SGHDT and YYEEEE. The CDR3 is 13 residues long.

This clone was detected only once. This rearrangement joins TRBV6-5 to TRBJ1-1; D perhaps matches TRBD1 (6 bases). V was shortened by 6 bases and J by 5 bases, with 10 bases between the two germline ends. Germline V lookup: CDR1 MNHEY, CDR2 SVGAGI. The CDR3 extends over 12 amino acids. CDR3 DNA: TGTGCCAGCAGCAGGGGTGGGACTGAAGCTTTCTTT. Protein: CASSRGGTEAFF.

A single count supports this clone. The chain is built from TRBV11-2 and TRBJ2-7; perhaps TRBD1 as D (6 bases). The CDR3 loop spans 13 amino acids. The V gene's germline CDR1 is SGHAT and CDR2 FQNNGV. Trimming took off 5 bases at V and 3 bases at J, with 11 bases between the two ends. In nucleotides, the CDR3 is TGTGCCAGCAGCCCGGACAGACACTACGAGCAGTACTTC. Protein: CASSPDRHYEQYF. Drawing the rest from reference TRBV11-2 and TRBJ2-7, the complete variable domain is EAGVAQSPRYKIIEKRQSVAFWCNPISGHATLYWYQQILGQGPKLLIQFQNNGVVDDSQLPKDRFSAERLKGVDSTLKIQPAKLEDSAVYLCASSPDRHYEQYFGPGTRLTVT.

This clone was seen once. This chain uses TRBV29-1 with TRBJ1-1; D is undetermined. Germline CDR1 and CDR2: SQVTM and ANQGSEA. Trimming stripped 2 bases from V and 1 base from J, with 5 bases between. The CDR3 is 12 residues long. This CDR3 is CSVEPGNTEAFF. CDR3 nucleotides: TGCAGCGTTGAACCAGGGAACACTGAAGCTTTCTTT.

This rearrangement joins TRBV18 to TRBJ2-7; TRBD1 aligns across 8 bases. The CDR3 is 19 residues long. Germline V gene sequence: CDR1 KGHSH, CDR2 LQKENI. With V trimmed by 2 bases and J by 0 bases, 15 bases remained unmatched. The CDR3 DNA follows: TGTGCCAGCTCACCATCTCTTAGGATGCAGGGGGCGAGCTCCTACGAGCAGTACTTC. Encoded protein: CASSPSLRMQGASSYEQYF.

The V and J genes are TRBV2 and TRBJ2-2, with 10 bases that match TRBD1. Germline V gene data show CDR1 as SNHLY and CDR2 as FYNNEI. The CDR3 runs to 16 residues. The V gene end was trimmed by 7 bases and the J gene end by 2 bases; junction bases not matched to a gene: 7. In DNA, the CDR3 is TGTGCCAGCACCACCGGGACAGGGGCTAACACCGGGGAGCTGTTTTTT. The encoded protein is CASTTGTGANTGELFF.